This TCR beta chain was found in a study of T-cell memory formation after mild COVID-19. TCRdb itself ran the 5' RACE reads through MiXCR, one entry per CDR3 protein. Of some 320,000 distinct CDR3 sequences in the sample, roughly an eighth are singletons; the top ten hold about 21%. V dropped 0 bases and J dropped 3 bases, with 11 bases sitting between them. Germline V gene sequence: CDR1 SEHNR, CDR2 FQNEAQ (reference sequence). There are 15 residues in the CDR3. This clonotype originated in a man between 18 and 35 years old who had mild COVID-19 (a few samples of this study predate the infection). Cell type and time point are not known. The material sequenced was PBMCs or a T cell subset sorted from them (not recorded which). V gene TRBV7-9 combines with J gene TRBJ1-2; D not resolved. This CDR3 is CASSLALGKDYGYTF. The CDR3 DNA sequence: TGTGCCAGCAGCTTAGCGTTGGGGAAAGACTATGGCTACACCTTC. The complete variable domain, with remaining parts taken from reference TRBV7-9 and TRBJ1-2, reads DTGVSQNPRHKITKRGQNVTFRCDPISEHNRLYWYRQTLGQGPEFLTYFQNEAQLEKSRLLSDRFSAERPKGSFSTLEIQRTEQGDSAMYLCASSLALGKDYGYTFGSGTRLTVV.